The clone carrying this TCR beta chain was recorded a few times. The antigen is undetermined. TCRdb re-derived calls from the 5' RACE reads in MiXCR, one entry per CDR3 protein. In the table there are fewer than 250,000 distinct CDR3 sequences, around 10% of which are singletons. This record comes from a study of identical twins. This CDR3 contains 14 residues. Germline V gene sequence: CDR1 WNHNN, CDR2 SYGVQD (reference sequence). V lost 3 bases, J lost 9 bases, and 16 bases lay in between. Study results and limitations: These conclusions were based on statistical analysis (cross-sectional, not following the same donors). There was more out-of-frame TCR alpha sharing in monozygotic twins than models estimated. Beta out-of-frame sequences displayed a weaker excess of sharing between twins. Shared out-of-frame alpha sequences (those common to twins) showed excess low generation probability.

Sample: memory (CD45RO+) T cells sorted from blood. The receptor was derived from a woman younger than 30 in good health. The gene calls are TRBV10-1 and TRBJ2-3; perhaps TRBD1 as D (5 bases). CDR3 nucleotides: TGCGCCAGCAGTGACCCGAAGGGGCGTCGGACGCAGTATTTT. As protein: CASSDPKGRRTQYF.